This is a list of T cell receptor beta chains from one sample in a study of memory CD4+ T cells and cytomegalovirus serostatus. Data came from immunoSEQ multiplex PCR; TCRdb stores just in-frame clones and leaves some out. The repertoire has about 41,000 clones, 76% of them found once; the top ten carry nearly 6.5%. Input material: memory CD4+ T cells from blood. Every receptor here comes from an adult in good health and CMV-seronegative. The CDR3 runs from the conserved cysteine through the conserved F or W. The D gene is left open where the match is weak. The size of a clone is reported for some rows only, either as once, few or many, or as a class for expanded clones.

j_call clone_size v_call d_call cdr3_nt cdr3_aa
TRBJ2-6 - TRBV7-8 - TGTGCCAGCAGCTTAGGCTTGACTGGGGCCAACGTCCTGACTTTC CASSLGLTGANVLTF
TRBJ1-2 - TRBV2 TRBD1 TGTGCCAGCAGTGAAGGGGGGACAGGGGCCGATGGCTACACCTTC CASSEGGTGADGYTF
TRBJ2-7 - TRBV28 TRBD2 TGTGCCAGCAGTTTAGGGGGGGATTTTTCCTACGAGCAGTACTTC CASSLGGDFSYEQYF
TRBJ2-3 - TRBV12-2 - TGTGCAAGTCGCTTAGCGCTAGGACTATCCACCGGGCGCACAGATACGCAGTATTTT CASRLALGLSTGRTDTQYF
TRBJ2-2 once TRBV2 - TGTGCCAGCAAAAGGGGTAGCGGAGGGACCGGGGAGCTGTTTTTT CASKRGSGGTGELFF
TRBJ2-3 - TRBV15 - TGTGCCACCAGCAGAGATGGGGTGCTCACAGATACGCAGTATTTT CATSRDGVLTDTQYF
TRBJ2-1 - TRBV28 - TGTGCCAGCAGCCGCGGACATTCGGTAGTCAATGAGCAGTTCTTC CASSRGHSVVNEQFF
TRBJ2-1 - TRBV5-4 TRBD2 TGTGCCAGCAGCCCCACTAGCGGGAGGGCCACTGAGCAGTTCTTC CASSPTSGRATEQFF
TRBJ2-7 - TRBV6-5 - TGTGCCAGCAGTTGGGGGAGCTCCTACGAGCAGTACTTC CASSWGSSYEQYF
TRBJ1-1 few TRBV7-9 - TGTGCCAGCAGCTTGGAACAGAACACTGAAGCTTTCTTT CASSLEQNTEAFF
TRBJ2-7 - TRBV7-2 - TGTGCCAGCAGCTTAGGCCCAGTGGGGTCCCCGGGTGAGCAGTACTTC CASSLGPVGSPGEQYF
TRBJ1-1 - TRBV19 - TGTGCCAGTATTCAGGGGAAGATTGGAGCTTTCTTT CASIQGKIGAFF
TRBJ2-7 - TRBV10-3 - TGTGCCATCAGTGAGTCTAGGCAGGTCGGGGACGAGCAGTACTTC CAISESRQVGDEQYF
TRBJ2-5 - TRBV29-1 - TGCAGCGCCTCCAAGAACCCCCAAGAGACCCAGTACTTC CSASKNPQETQYF
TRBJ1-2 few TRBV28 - TGTGCCAGCAGTGACGTGCAGGGTTACTATGGCTACACCTTC CASSDVQGYYGYTF
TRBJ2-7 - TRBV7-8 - TGTGCCAGCAGCTCTCTCTGGGGGAGTCGGAGGGAGCAGTACTTC CASSSLWGSRREQYF
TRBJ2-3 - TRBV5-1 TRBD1 TGCGCCAGCAGCTTTGGACAGGGGGCGGATGGCACAGATACGCAGTATTTT CASSFGQGADGTDTQYF
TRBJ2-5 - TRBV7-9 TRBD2 TGTGCCAGCAGCTTGGTGGGCGGGGGACAAGAGACCCAGTACTTC CASSLVGGGQETQYF
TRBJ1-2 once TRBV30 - TGTGCCTGGAGCCCTTGGGGCGCCGGCTACACCTTC CAWSPWGAGYTF
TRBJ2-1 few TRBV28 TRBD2 TGTGCCAGCAGGAAACTAGCGGGAGGGAATGAGCAGTTCTTC CASRKLAGGNEQFF